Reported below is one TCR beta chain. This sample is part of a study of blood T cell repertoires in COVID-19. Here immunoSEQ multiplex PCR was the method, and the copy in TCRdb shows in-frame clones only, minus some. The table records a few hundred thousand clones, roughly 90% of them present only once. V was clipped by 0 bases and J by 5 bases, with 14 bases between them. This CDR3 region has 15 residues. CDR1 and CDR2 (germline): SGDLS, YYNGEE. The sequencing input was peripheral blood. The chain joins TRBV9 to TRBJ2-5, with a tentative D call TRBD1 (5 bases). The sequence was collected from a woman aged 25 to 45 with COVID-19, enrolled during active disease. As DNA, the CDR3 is TGTGCCAGCAGCGTAGGTCCGGAGCAGGGCGAGACCCAGTACTTC. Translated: CASSVGPEQGETQYF.